The 18 T cell receptor beta chains in this list originate from one sample, sequenced in a study of radiotherapy plus CTLA-4 blockade in lung cancer. Sequencing used immunoSEQ multiplex PCR; TCRdb keeps in-frame clones, though not all of them. The data show about 77,000 clones, approximately 73% seen once. This specimen was peripheral blood, taken from a patient treated with radiotherapy plus ipilimumab. Source of these receptors: a human donor with non-small cell lung cancer whose response to radiotherapy plus ipilimumab could not be evaluated.

This clone was found a few times. The rearrangement links TRBV5-1 to TRBJ1-2; no firm D call. Trimming left V 0 bases short and J 4 bases short, with 10 bases between. This CDR3 spans 14 amino acids. Germline V gives CDR1 SGHRS, CDR2 YFSETQ. CDR3 nucleotides: TGCGCCAGCAGCTTGGACTTTACCATCTATGGCTACACCTTC. Its protein is CASSLDFTIYGYTF.

The count of this clone is one. The gene calls are TRBV19 and TRBJ2-5; D is ambiguous. The DNA end is a closer match to TRBJ2-7, so the J assignment may be wrong. CDR1 and CDR2 from the germline V gene are LNHDA and SQIVND (reference sequence). The CDR3 loop spans 16 amino acids. The CDR3 loop is CASSIAASNSPYEQYF. Written as DNA, the CDR3 is TGTGCCAGTAGTATAGCGGCTTCGAACAGTCCCTACGAGCAGTACTTC.

This chain connects TRBV30 to TRBJ2-1, with D unclear. This CDR3 contains 13 residues. Germline V CDR1 and CDR2: GTSNPN, SVGIG (reference sequence). Trimming left V 0 bases short and J 0 bases short, with 3 bases between. The CDR3: CAWSVASYNEQFF. CDR3 DNA sequence: TGTGCCTGGAGTGTGGCCTCCTACAATGAGCAGTTCTTC.

This clone was observed a few times. The V gene is TRBV10-3, the J gene TRBJ1-5; TRBD1 matches at 7 bases. Trimming at V came to 8 bases and at J to 3 bases, leaving 10 bases not matched to a gene. This CDR3 has 15 residues. Germline values: CDR1 ENHRY, CDR2 SYGVKD. The CDR3 spells CAIGDAGQNNQPQHF. CDR3 nucleotide sequence: TGTGCCATCGGGGACGCGGGACAGAACAATCAGCCCCAGCATTTT.

The chain has TRBV18 and TRBJ2-7, with TRBD1 matching over 10 bases. The V segment lost 2 bases and the J segment 5 bases; nucleotides outside the gene matches: 3. This CDR3 contains 14 residues. The germline V gene encodes CDR1 KGHSH and CDR2 LQKENI. CDR3 nucleotides: TGTGCCAGCTCACCAGGGACAGGGGCCCACGAGCAGTACTTC. The encoded protein is CASSPGTGAHEQYF.

The sample holds a few counts of this clone. The genes are TRBV2 and TRBJ1-4; tentatively, D is TRBD1 (5 bases). CDR3 length: 13 residues. Germline lookup yields CDR1 SNHLY and CDR2 FYNNEI. V was clipped by 10 bases and J by 7 bases, with 16 bases between them. This CDR3 is CATKAGQREKLFF. CDR3 sequence (DNA): TGTGCCACCAAGGCAGGGCAGCGTGAAAAACTGTTTTTT.

The J gene is TRBJ1-1, the V gene TRBV19, with a possible D match to TRBD1 (5 bases). V shed 8 bases and J shed 4 bases, with 20 bases lying between them. Germline assignment: CDR1 LNHDA and CDR2 SQIVND (reference sequence). This CDR3 is built from 15 residues. The CDR3 DNA follows: TGTGCCAGTCGCGACCCAGGGCAGGTAAGCACTGAAGCTTTCTTT. Translated, it gives CASRDPGQVSTEAFF. Using reference TRBV19 and TRBJ1-1 for the parts outside the CDR3, the full variable domain is DGGITQSPKYLFRKEGQNVTLSCEQNLNHDAMYWYRQDPGQGLRLIYYSQIVNDFQKGDIAEGYSVSREKKESFPLTVTSAQKNPTAFYLCASRDPGQVSTEAFFGQGTRLTVV.

The sample holds a few counts of this clone. V and J are TRBV20-1 and TRBJ2-5; D might be TRBD1 (5 bases). V was pared by 6 bases and J by 5 bases, with 10 bases between. This CDR3 spans 11 amino acids. The germline CDR1 and CDR2 sequences are DFQATT and SNEGSKA (reference sequence). The DNA for the CDR3 is TGCAGTGCCACGAAGGGGGAGACCCAGTACTTC. Translated, it gives CSATKGETQYF.

This clone appeared a few times. The chain joins TRBV4-3 to TRBJ2-3; D is ambiguous. The germline gives CDR1 LGHNA, CDR2 YSLEER. The CDR3 is 16 amino acids. The V end lost 1 base, the J end lost 0 bases, and 11 bases lay between the germline ends. Written as DNA, the CDR3 is TGCGCCAGCAGCCAAGTGCCTGGCAGAAGCACAGATACGCAGTATTTT. Translated: CASSQVPGRSTDTQYF.

CDR3 nucleotides: TGTGCCACCACATCGACAGGGAGTAGCTACGAGCAGTACTTC. Encoded protein: CATTSTGSSYEQYF. V gene TRBV6-5 combines with J gene TRBJ2-7, with 7 bases that match TRBD1. This CDR3 has 14 amino acids. CDR1 and CDR2 (germline): MNHEY, SVGAGI. V was clipped by 10 bases and J by 3 bases; unmatched bases: 12.

This CDR3 reads CASSQGLGYNEQFF. CDR3 in DNA: TGTGCCAGCAGCCAGGGACTCGGCTACAATGAGCAGTTCTTC. The V and J genes are TRBV27 and TRBJ2-1, with a weak D call TRBD2 (6 bases). The CDR3 length is 14 residues. Trimming left V 6 bases short and J 3 bases short, with 12 bases between. CDR1 is MNHEY and CDR2 is SMNVEV in the germline V gene (reference sequence).

This clone was recorded a few times. The chain is built from TRBV28 and TRBJ1-3; D call uncertain. Germline values: CDR1 MDHEN, CDR2 SYDVKM. CDR3 length: 15 amino acids. Between the trimmed V and J ends, which lost 3 bases and 3 bases, there was a span of 12 bases. CDR3 loop: CASSFGEAVGNTIYF. In DNA form, the CDR3 reads TGTGCCAGCAGTTTCGGCGAGGCTGTTGGAAACACCATATATTTT.

The chain uses TRBV9 and TRBJ2-2; 8 nucleotides agree with TRBD1. The V gene's germline CDR1 is SGDLS and CDR2 YYNGEE. This CDR3 spans 18 amino acids. V shed 2 bases, J shed 6 bases, and the junction held 15 bases outside the gene matches. The DNA of the CDR3 is TGTGCCAGCAGCGTGGGGCAGGGGGCGCTGAAAATAGCCGGGGAGCTGTTTTTT. This sequence encodes CASSVGQGALKIAGELFF.

The chain joins TRBV30 to TRBJ1-6; 8 bases map to TRBD1. Germline-derived CDR1 and CDR2 are GTSNPN and SVGIG (reference sequence). The CDR3 spans 14 residues. With V trimmed by 8 bases and J by 8 bases, 11 bases remained unmatched. The CDR3 loop is CAGTDREFDSPLHF. As DNA, the CDR3 is TGTGCCGGTACGGACAGGGAGTTTGATTCACCCCTCCACTTT.

V and J are TRBV18 and TRBJ2-7; 10 bases match TRBD2. Germline V gene lookup returns CDR1 KGHSH and CDR2 LQKENI. The CDR3 has 14 residues. V shed 6 bases and J 6 bases; nucleotides not matched to a gene: 8. The CDR3 DNA follows: TGTGCCAGCTCTAGAGGGACTAGCGAAGGCGAGCAGTACTTC. This sequence encodes CASSRGTSEGEQYF.

V and J are TRBV6-6 and TRBJ2-5; TRBD1 is a possible D gene (5 bases). The germline gives CDR1 MNHNY, CDR2 SVGAGI (reference sequence). V lost 5 bases and J 5 bases, leaving 15 bases between the germline ends. This CDR3 is 14 amino acids long. The CDR3, as DNA: TGTGCCAGCAGTAACCAGGGTTTGTGGGAGACCCAGTACTTC. Translated: CASSNQGLWETQYF.

The chain joins TRBV10-2 to TRBJ1-3; weak D call: TRBD1 (5 bases). The V end was cut by 0 bases, the J end by 1 base, with 10 bases between. The germline V gene has CDR1 WSHSY and CDR2 SAAADI. The CDR3 length is 16 residues. The DNA for the CDR3 is TGCGCCAGCAGTGAGTCCCCGGGGGGATCTGGAAACACCATATATTTT. This codes for CASSESPGGSGNTIYF.

This clone turned up a few times. The chain employs TRBV30 and TRBJ1-6, with TRBD1 matching over 9 bases. Trimming took 1 base from V and 7 from J; bases not matched to a gene: 5. Germline V gives CDR1 GTSNPN, CDR2 SVGIG (reference sequence). The CDR3 runs to 15 residues. In DNA form, the CDR3 reads TGTGCCTGGAGTGGTATAGGGACAGGGAATTCACCCCTCCACTTT. Amino acids: CAWSGIGTGNSPLHF.